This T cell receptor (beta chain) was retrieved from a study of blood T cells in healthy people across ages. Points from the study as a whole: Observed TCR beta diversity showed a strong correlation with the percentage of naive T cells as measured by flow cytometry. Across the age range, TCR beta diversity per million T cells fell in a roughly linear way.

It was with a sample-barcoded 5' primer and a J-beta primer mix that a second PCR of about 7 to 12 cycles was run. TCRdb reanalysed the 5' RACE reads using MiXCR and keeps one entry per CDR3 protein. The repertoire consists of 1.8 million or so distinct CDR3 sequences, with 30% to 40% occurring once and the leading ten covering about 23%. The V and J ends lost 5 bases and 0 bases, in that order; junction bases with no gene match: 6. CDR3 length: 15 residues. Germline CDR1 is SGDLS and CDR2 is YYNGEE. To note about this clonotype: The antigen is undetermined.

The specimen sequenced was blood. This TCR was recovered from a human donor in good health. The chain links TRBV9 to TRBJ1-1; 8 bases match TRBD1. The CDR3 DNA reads TGTGCCAGCAGTCACAGGGGGGCTATGAACACTGAAGCTTTCTTT. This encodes CASSHRGAMNTEAFF.